A single sample gave rise to the 23 T cell receptor beta chains below, sequenced in a study of T cells in Graves' hyperthyroidism and ophthalmopathy. TCR beta CDR3 regions were amplified from RNA transcripts. With the HTBI primer set, the TCR CDR3 went through a first round of RT-PCR. TCRdb fed the multiplex PCR reads into MiXCR, producing one record per CDR3 protein. The sample carries about 560,000 distinct CDR3 sequences, over 15% recorded once. Sequencing used blood. These receptors were taken from a woman between 18 and 30 years old with Graves' hyperthyroidism.

In this sample, this clonotype turned up once. A much larger clone is a single base away; this may be a read error. V and J are TRBV11-2 and TRBJ2-5; the match to TRBD2 covers 10 bases. The germline V gene encodes CDR1 SGHAT and CDR2 FQNNGV. This CDR3 is 18 amino acids long. For the CDR3, the DNA is TGTGCCAGCAGTTACGGGTTGGCTAGCGGGGGCCCAGGGGAGACCCGGTACTTC. This codes for CASSYGLASGGPGETRYF.

In this sample, this clonotype turned up many times. The chain joins TRBV20-1 to TRBJ1-1; TRBD1 agrees at 9 bases. Germline CDR1 DFQATT, CDR2 SNEGSKA (reference sequence). CDR3 length: 15 amino acids. Trimming removed 1 base from V and 2 bases from J; junction bases left unmatched: 5. This chain's CDR3 is CSARARDRANTEAFF. The CDR3 DNA reads as TGCAGTGCTAGAGCTCGGGACAGGGCAAACACTGAAGCTTTCTTT.

This rearrangement joins TRBV27 to TRBJ2-1; perhaps TRBD2 as D (7 bases). CDR3 size: 13 residues. From germline, CDR1 is MNHEY and CDR2 SMNVEV (reference sequence). The V end lost 5 bases, the J end lost 9 bases, and 14 bases lay between the germline ends. The CDR3 DNA follows: TGTGCCAGCAGTAAAAAGGGGGGGGGTGAGCAGTTCTTC. This sequence encodes CASSKKGGGEQFF.

This clonotype was seen a few times. The rearrangement uses TRBV5-1 and TRBJ2-7; tentatively, D is TRBD2 (6 bases). Germline CDR1 is SGHRS and CDR2 is YFSETQ. The ends were cut back, 0 bases at V and 3 bases at J, with 10 bases in the middle. The CDR3 contains 14 residues. The CDR3 DNA reads as TGCGCCAGCAGCTTGGAAGCGGAGGGCTACGAGCAGTACTTC. Translating gives CASSLEAEGYEQYF.

This clonotype was seen repeatedly, ten times or more. The gene calls are TRBV27 and TRBJ2-3, with TRBD2 identical over 7 bases. The CDR3 length is 15 residues. Germline lookup yields CDR1 MNHEY and CDR2 SMNVEV (reference sequence). V gave up 4 bases and J gave up 3 bases; unmatched junction bases: 7. The CDR3 DNA sequence: TGTGCCAGCAGTTATGGGGGGGTCGGAACAGATACGCAGTATTTT. Amino acid sequence: CASSYGGVGTDTQYF.

There are a few counts of this clonotype. V is TRBV4-2 and J is TRBJ2-3, with D tentatively TRBD2 (5 bases). Per germline, CDR1 LGHNA and CDR2 YNFKEQ. V was pared by 0 bases and J by 0 bases, with 16 bases between. The length of the CDR3 is 18 residues. CDR3 amino acids: CASSQDLVAGSSTDTQYF. In DNA, the CDR3 is TGTGCCAGCAGCCAAGATCTAGTGGCGGGCTCTAGCACAGATACGCAGTATTTT.

CDR3 in DNA: TGTGCCAGCAGTTTCCACAGGAGCTCTGGGGCCAACGTCCTGACTTTC. The encoded protein is CASSFHRSSGANVLTF. This rearrangement joins TRBV28 to TRBJ2-6, with a possible D match to TRBD1 (5 bases). Per the germline V gene, CDR1 is MDHEN and CDR2 is SYDVKM. V was trimmed by 3 bases and J by 0 bases, leaving 9 bases between them. The length of the CDR3 is 16 residues. Full variable domain (remainder filled in from reference TRBV28 and TRBJ2-6): DVKVTQSSRYLVKRTGEKVFLECVQDMDHENMFWYRQDPGLGLRLIYFSYDVKMKEKGDIPEGYSVSREKKERFSLILESASTNQTSMYLCASSFHRSSGANVLTFGAGSRLTVL.

Points on this clonotype: One end of the junction is discordant with germline, which a read error may explain. This chain connects TRBV3-1 to TRBJ2-4; D ambiguous. The CDR3 runs to 15 residues. Germline V gives CDR1 LGHDT, CDR2 YNNKEL (reference sequence). The CDR3 DNA reads TGTGCCAGCAGCCAAGGCAACGTAGCCAAAAAGATTCAGTACTTC. Residues: CASSQGNVAKKIQYF.

The chain employs TRBV11-3 and TRBJ1-6; D call uncertain. V lost 5 bases and J lost 8, with 10 bases in between. The CDR3 runs to 13 residues. Germline loops: CDR1 SGHNT, CDR2 YENEEA. CDR3 DNA sequence: TGTGCCAGCAGCCTGCGACGATATTCACCCCTCCACTTT. As protein: CASSLRRYSPLHF.

This clonotype was detected ten times or more. This chain joins TRBV7-2 and TRBJ1-5; D gene unclear. The CDR3 loop spans 13 amino acids. V was shortened by 3 bases and J by 5 bases, with 8 bases between the two germline ends. The V gene's germline CDR1 is SGHTA and CDR2 FQGNSA. The CDR3 loop is CASSFEVDQPQHF. DNA for the CDR3: TGTGCCAGCAGCTTTGAGGTCGATCAGCCCCAGCATTTT.

This clonotype was observed at least ten times. V and J are TRBV20-1 and TRBJ1-5; weak D call: TRBD1 (6 bases). This CDR3 contains 13 residues. Trimming removed 3 bases from V and 4 bases from J, with 10 bases in between. CDR1 is DFQATT, CDR2 SNEGSKA, per germline (reference sequence). The CDR3 DNA sequence: TGCAGTGCTAGTCGGACAGTTAATCAGCCCCAGCATTTT. Its protein is CSASRTVNQPQHF.

This clonotype was counted at least ten times. V usage is TRBV5-1 and J usage is TRBJ1-1, with D tentatively TRBD1 (6 bases). This CDR3 spans 14 amino acids. CDR1 is SGHRS, CDR2 YFSETQ, per germline. The germline V and J ends were trimmed by 1 base and 8 bases, with 15 bases remaining between them. The chain's CDR3 is CASSLRGQGREAFF. The CDR3 DNA reads TGCGCCAGCAGCTTGAGAGGCCAGGGGAGAGAAGCTTTCTTT.

The rearrangement joins TRBV14 to TRBJ2-5; D is undetermined. The CDR3 is 17 amino acids. V was trimmed by 5 bases and J by 0 bases, leaving 19 bases between them. Germline values: CDR1 SGHDN, CDR2 FVKESK. The CDR3 reads CASSSRLTASYQETQYF. The CDR3 DNA reads TGTGCCAGCAGCTCGAGACTGACGGCGTCGTACCAAGAGACCCAGTACTTC.

V is TRBV27 and J is TRBJ2-1; the match to TRBD1 covers 8 bases. Germline assignment: CDR1 MNHEY and CDR2 SMNVEV (reference sequence). This CDR3 contains 14 residues. The ends lost 5 bases at V and 6 bases at J; junction bases unmatched: 6. This chain's CDR3 is CASSRQGWGNEQFF. The CDR3 nucleotides read TGTGCCAGCAGTCGACAGGGGTGGGGCAATGAGCAGTTCTTC.

The table lists this clonotype with many counts. The chain carries TRBV28 and TRBJ1-2; D possibly corresponds to TRBD1 (6 bases). The V end was cut by 6 bases, the J end by 7 bases, with 15 bases between. The CDR3 length is 13 residues. The germline gives CDR1 MDHEN, CDR2 SYDVKM. CDR3 amino acids: CASSLAGDRGYTF. CDR3 in DNA: TGTGCCAGCAGCCTAGCAGGGGATCGTGGCTACACCTTC.

The V call is TRBV4-1, the J call TRBJ2-7, with 8 bases fitting TRBD2. CDR1 and CDR2 (germline): MGHRA, YSYEKL. The CDR3 has 17 amino acids. Losses at the gene ends were 2 bases for V and 1 base for J; bases not matched to a gene: 10. CDR3 DNA: TGCGCCAGCAGCCAAAGGGGGGGACTAGAGAATTCCTACGAGCAGTACTTC. Protein product: CASSQRGGLENSYEQYF.

There are many counts of this clonotype. This chain connects TRBV20-1 to TRBJ2-3; 13 bases match TRBD2. Germline V gene lookup returns CDR1 DFQATT and CDR2 SNEGSKA (reference sequence). The CDR3 consists of 16 residues. V was clipped by 5 bases and J by 2 bases; unmatched bases: 7. CDR3 region: CSAPSGLAGATDTQYF. The CDR3 coding sequence is TGCAGTGCTCCCAGCGGACTAGCGGGAGCCACAGATACGCAGTATTTT.

This clonotype was recorded a few times. In DNA, the CDR3 is TGTGCCAGCAGTTCCCAGGGGGCGCGGGGAAAACTGTTTTTT. The encoded protein is CASSSQGARGKLFF. This chain links TRBV27 with TRBJ1-4, with 8 bases identical to TRBD1. V lost 4 bases and J lost 10; bases outside the gene matches: 8. Germline assignment: CDR1 MNHEY and CDR2 SMNVEV (reference sequence). The CDR3 totals 14 residues. The whole variable domain, remainder taken from reference TRBV27 and TRBJ1-4, is EAQVTQNPRYLITVTGKKLTVTCSQNMNHEYMSWYRQDPGLGLRQIYYSMNVEVTDKGDVPEGYKVSRKEKRNFPLILESPSPNQTSLYFCASSSQGARGKLFFGSGTQLSVL.

This clonotype was found many times. The gene calls are TRBV9 and TRBJ2-1; possible D gene TRBD2, 5 bases. The V end was cut by 2 bases, the J end by 9 bases, with 15 bases between. The germline CDR1 and CDR2 sequences are SGDLS and YYNGEE. CDR3 length equals 14 residues. This CDR3 is CASSVEAWAGEQFF. For the CDR3, the DNA is TGTGCCAGCAGCGTGGAGGCGTGGGCTGGTGAGCAGTTCTTC.

This clonotype was counted many times. The chain recombines TRBV20-1 with TRBJ2-7; D uncertain. Looked up from germline, CDR1 is DFQATT and CDR2 is SNEGSKA (reference sequence). This CDR3 has 11 amino acids. Trimming pared 3 bases from V and 6 bases from J, leaving 9 bases between. The CDR3 loop is CSASPRREQYF. The CDR3 DNA is TGCAGTGCTAGCCCCCGTCGCGAGCAGTACTTC.

This clonotype appeared many times. V is TRBV6-2 or TRBV6-3 and J is TRBJ1-2, with TRBD1 identical over 8 bases. Germline V lookup: CDR1 MNHEY, CDR2 SVGEGT. V was clipped by 2 bases and J by 6 bases; unmatched bases: 2. The CDR3 spans 13 residues. The DNA for the CDR3 is TGTGCCAGCAGTTACCGACAGGGGCATGGCTACACCTTC. Residues: CASSYRQGHGYTF.

This clonotype was seen a few times. One end of the junction fails to match germline, which may point to a read error. This rearrangement joins TRBV7-7 to TRBJ2-1; D may be TRBD2 (6 bases). The CDR3 contains 15 residues. Germline V gene sequence: CDR1 SSHAT, CDR2 FNYEAQ (reference sequence). CDR3 residues: CASSSSPGENNEQFF. CDR3 DNA: TGTGCTAGCAGCTCCTCACCGGGAGAGAACAATGAGCAGTTCTTC.

V is TRBV6-2 or TRBV6-3 and J is TRBJ2-1; possible D gene TRBD1, 6 bases. Germline V gene data show CDR1 as MNHEY and CDR2 as SVGEGT. The CDR3 is 13 amino acids. The V gene lost 6 bases and the J gene lost 9 bases, with 15 bases spanning the gap. The chain's CDR3 is CASSSGQLTEQFF. CDR3 nucleotide sequence: TGTGCCAGCAGCTCCGGACAGTTAACTGAGCAGTTCTTC.